Following are 5 T cell receptor beta chains from one sample sequenced in a study of blood T cell repertoires in COVID-19. Assay: immunoSEQ multiplex PCR; the TCRdb copy retains only in-frame clones and omits some. In the table there are 60,000 to 70,000 clones, roughly four fifths of which are singletons. Source material: peripheral blood. These receptors originate from a human donor in a cohort sampled during active COVID-19.

The V gene is TRBV19, the J gene TRBJ2-7, with D maybe TRBD2 (6 bases). This CDR3 comprises 15 residues. Germline CDR1 reads LNHDA; CDR2 reads SQIVND (reference sequence). V lost 5 bases and J lost 2, with 16 bases in between. CDR3 protein: CASSDPGTGAYEQYF. The CDR3 DNA reads as TGTGCCAGTAGTGACCCCGGGACGGGAGCCTACGAGCAGTACTTC.

The chain is built from TRBV19 and TRBJ1-5, with TRBD1 matching 11 bases. Germline-derived CDR1 and CDR2 are LNHDA and SQIVND (reference sequence). There are 15 residues in the CDR3. V was pared by 3 bases and J by 5 bases, with 3 bases of the junction left unmatched. CDR3: CASSIGTGGYQPQHF. The DNA of the CDR3 is TGTGCCAGTAGTATTGGGACAGGGGGATATCAGCCCCAGCATTTT. The variable domain in full, with the rest retrieved from reference TRBV19 and TRBJ1-5, is DGGITQSPKYLFRKEGQNVTLSCEQNLNHDAMYWYRQDPGQGLRLIYYSQIVNDFQKGDIAEGYSVSREKKESFPLTVTSAQKNPTAFYLCASSIGTGGYQPQHFGDGTRLSIL.

The genes are TRBV5-6 and TRBJ1-3, with a tentative D call TRBD1 (5 bases). Per germline, CDR1 SGHDT and CDR2 YYEEEE. The CDR3 totals 17 residues. V lost 4 bases and J 0 bases, leaving 17 bases between the germline ends. CDR3 DNA sequence: TGTGCCAGCAGCGGGAGGGGACTTTCCAGCTCTGGAAACACCATATATTTT. Amino acid sequence: CASSGRGLSSSGNTIYF.

The rearrangement links TRBV4-1 to TRBJ2-3; TRBD1 is a possible D gene (5 bases). The germline V gene has CDR1 MGHRA and CDR2 YSYEKL. V was trimmed by 0 bases and J by 0 bases, leaving 10 bases between them. This CDR3 has 16 residues. CDR3 region: CASSQDWGASTDTQYF. DNA of the CDR3: TGCGCCAGCAGCCAAGATTGGGGCGCTAGCACAGATACGCAGTATTTT.

This clone was observed a handful of times. The rearrangement joins TRBV12-2 to TRBJ1-2; TRBD1 is the table's D call, not checked against the DNA. TRBV12-2 constitutes a pseudogene. The CDR3 totals 11 residues. The CDR3 bases are TGTGCAAGTCGCTTCCAATATGGCTACACCTTC. Translated, it gives CASRFQYGYTF.